These 3 T cell receptor beta chains came from one sample sequenced in a study of cytomegalovirus exposure and HLA in healthy donors. The study ran its PCR with 60 Vbeta and 13 Jbeta primers. This table comes from immunoSEQ multiplex PCR, and its TCRdb copy is limited to in-frame clones, with some not included. The sample lists some 170,000 clones; around three quarters were seen once. Source material: PBMCs. The source is a man aged 35-49 years in good health and CMV-seronegative.

The chain couples TRBV7-6 to TRBJ2-2, with D maybe TRBD1 (5 bases). The germline gives CDR1 SGHVS, CDR2 FNYEAQ. This CDR3 contains 15 residues. Between the trimmed V and J ends, which lost 5 bases and 5 bases, there was a span of 15 bases. The CDR3 protein is CASSDSVGRTGELFF. The CDR3 nucleotides read TGTGCCAGCAGCGATTCGGTGGGGCGTACCGGGGAGCTGTTTTTT. Combining the CDR3 with reference TRBV7-6 and TRBJ2-2 gives the whole variable domain GAGVSQSPRYKVTKRGQDVALRCDPISGHVSLYWYRQALGQGPEFLTYFNYEAQQDKSGLPNDRFSAERPEGSISTLTIQRTEQRDSAMYRCASSDSVGRTGELFFGEGSRLTVL.

The chain combines TRBV7-8 with TRBJ2-7; the match to TRBD1 covers 7 bases. The germline CDR1 and CDR2 sequences are SGHVS and FQNEAQ. This CDR3 contains 14 residues. V dropped 8 bases and J dropped 3; count of bases not matched to a gene: 10. The CDR3 here is CASGRTTGVYEQYF. The CDR3 DNA reads as TGTGCCAGCGGTAGGACAACAGGGGTCTACGAGCAGTACTTC. The complete variable domain, with remaining parts taken from reference TRBV7-8 and TRBJ2-7, reads GAGVSQSPRYKVAKRGQDVALRCDPISGHVSLFWYQQALGQGPEFLTYFQNEAQLDKSGLPSDRFFAERPEGSVSTLKIQRTQQEDSAVYLCASGRTTGVYEQYFGPGTRLTVT.

This clone was detected once. The rearrangement joins TRBV9 to TRBJ2-2; D is uncertain. CDR1 and CDR2 from the germline V gene are SGDLS and YYNGEE. V lost 4 bases, J lost 0 bases, and 10 bases lay in between. The CDR3 loop spans 15 amino acids. This chain's CDR3 is CASSLVASNTGELFF. The CDR3 nucleotides are TGTGCCAGCAGCCTGGTGGCATCGAACACCGGGGAGCTGTTTTTT.